The T cell receptor (beta chain) under discussion was sequenced for a study of response to subunit inactivated influenza vaccine listed by TCRdb under 2018. For the study in its entirety: The study used deep quantitative T cell receptor repertoire profiling to track responses to a trivalent subunit inactivated influenza vaccine.

This clonotype has just a few counts. Its antigen is currently not known. Per-base quality was not reported, and no clone a single base away is much larger than it. Libraries were prepared through RT-PCR. Sequencing was performed on an Illumina HiSeq 2500. TCRdb reprocessing: public reads trimmed at Q25 with fastp, clones called with MiXCR, in-frame beta chains kept. Each entry merges the rows of one CDR3 protein and shows their most common DNA and genes. In all, the sample holds hundreds of thousands of distinct CDR3 sequences, and approximately 15% of those were seen once. In total, the top ten clones hold around 7.6% of the sample. Here is what the overall study found, with its caveats: The authors proposed that each seasonal influenza vaccination may bring in only a limited number of new T cells.

From cysteine to phenylalanine, the CDR3 is 16 amino acids long. Here the CDR3 DNA is all that survives: 48 bases in frame from base 1. CDR1 is given as MNHEY and CDR2 as SVGAGI, both from the germline V gene. V and J lose 2 bases and 2 bases, and a span of 14 bases separates them. The sample was PBMCs from blood, taken 14 to 15 days before vaccination. This TCR derives from a man aged 45 to 65 who received an inactivated influenza vaccine. Donor details come from another sample of the same person, matched by shared clones. The V and J genes are TRBV6-5 and TRBJ2-3; TRBD1 is possibly the D segment (5 matching bases). For the CDR3, the sequence is CASSYDGRAFTDTQYF. The DNA sequence is given as TGTGCCAGCAGTTACGACGGCAGGGCCTTCACAGATACGCAGTATTTT.